A selection of T cell receptor beta chains follows, all from one sample in a study of cytomegalovirus exposure and HLA in healthy donors. The table came from immunoSEQ multiplex PCR; TCRdb's copy has only in-frame clones and leaves some out. The sample has 150,000 to 200,000 clones, approximately 80% seen once. The sequenced sample consisted of PBMCs. These receptors were obtained from a woman aged 40 to 55 in good health and CMV-seronegative. The CDR3 runs from the conserved cysteine through the conserved F or W.

v_call: TRBV18; cdr3_aa: CASSPPTGFTEAFF
v_call: TRBV7-6; cdr3_aa: CASSLARYEKLFF
v_call: TRBV7-2; cdr3_aa: CASSPDRGRTEAFF
v_call: TRBV27; cdr3_aa: CASGGGWGSPNEQFF
v_call: TRBV4-1; cdr3_aa: CASSLRGHSNQPQHF
v_call: TRBV18; cdr3_aa: CASSLQGEKLFF
v_call: TRBV7-3; cdr3_aa: CASSSLGLSGSSRQGVDEQFF
v_call: TRBV9; cdr3_aa: CASSALQDPVYGEAFF
v_call: TRBV7-9; cdr3_aa: CASSESLSNEQFF
v_call: TRBV5-1; cdr3_aa: CASSGDSRNTIYF
v_call: TRBV28; cdr3_aa: CASSTGTGHYGYTF
v_call: TRBV9; cdr3_aa: CASSVVQGNTGELFF
v_call: TRBV7-2; cdr3_aa: CASSLIEAGQGTEAFF
v_call: TRBV4-3; cdr3_aa: CASSQRFSSGSPGTDTQYF
v_call: TRBV30; cdr3_aa: CAWSVRGSGNTIYF
v_call: TRBV7-9; cdr3_aa: CSSSLPGGRSHEQYF
v_call: TRBV27; cdr3_aa: CASSFTSGTGELFF
v_call: TRBV21-1; cdr3_aa: CASSKDLTGDRVSNQPQHF
v_call: TRBV19; cdr3_aa: CASSIARFSGNTIYF
v_call: TRBV12-5; cdr3_aa: CASGLGVAGAGDTQYF
v_call: TRBV28; cdr3_aa: CASRNRQIPYEQYF
v_call: TRBV30; cdr3_aa: CACGPGGTQYF
v_call: TRBV7-6; cdr3_aa: CASGKRTGEVTEAFF
v_call: TRBV19; cdr3_aa: CASSIMGQGAAGANVLTF
v_call: TRBV7-2; cdr3_aa: CASSLGTPEGGGNTIYF
v_call: TRBV4-2; cdr3_aa: CASSQATTGGVYGYTF
v_call: TRBV27; cdr3_aa: CASSFHRGRNNSPLHF
v_call: TRBV25-1; cdr3_aa: CATRGGRNTGELFF
v_call: TRBV9; cdr3_aa: CASSPQIQAHEQYF
v_call: TRBV11-1; cdr3_aa: CASSLSGTQETQYF
v_call: TRBV25-1; cdr3_aa: CASSSYGTGGGDTQYF
v_call: TRBV7-3; cdr3_aa: CASSLGTSGYNEQFF
v_call: TRBV4-1; cdr3_aa: CASSQDPTTGIVDIQYF
v_call: TRBV6-6; cdr3_aa: CASNPRAANNQPQHF
v_call: TRBV19; cdr3_aa: CASSIEPGLPDTQYF
v_call: TRBV15; cdr3_aa: CATSRTADQPQHF
v_call: TRBV20-1; cdr3_aa: CSASRDYGYTF